This T cell receptor beta chain is drawn from a study of blood T cell repertoires in COVID-19. This clone was observed a handful of times. The protocol was immunoSEQ multiplex PCR, while the TCRdb copy is restricted to in-frame clones and leaves out a portion. This sample carries some 300,000 clones, approximately 86% of them seen once, and the ten largest clones take over 1%. Trimming stripped 7 bases from V and 3 bases from J, with 19 bases between. CDR3 length: 15 residues. CDR1 is SGHRS and CDR2 is YFSETQ in the germline V gene. V gene TRBV5-1 combines with J gene TRBJ1-1; the D gene is possibly TRBD1 (6 bases). Material for sequencing was peripheral blood. This sequence was found in a man in his 70s with acute or convalescent COVID-19. CDR3 sequence (DNA): TGCGCCAGCCAGAACAGGGCGGCCGCGGACACTGAAGCTTTCTTT. Protein product: CASQNRAAADTEAFF.